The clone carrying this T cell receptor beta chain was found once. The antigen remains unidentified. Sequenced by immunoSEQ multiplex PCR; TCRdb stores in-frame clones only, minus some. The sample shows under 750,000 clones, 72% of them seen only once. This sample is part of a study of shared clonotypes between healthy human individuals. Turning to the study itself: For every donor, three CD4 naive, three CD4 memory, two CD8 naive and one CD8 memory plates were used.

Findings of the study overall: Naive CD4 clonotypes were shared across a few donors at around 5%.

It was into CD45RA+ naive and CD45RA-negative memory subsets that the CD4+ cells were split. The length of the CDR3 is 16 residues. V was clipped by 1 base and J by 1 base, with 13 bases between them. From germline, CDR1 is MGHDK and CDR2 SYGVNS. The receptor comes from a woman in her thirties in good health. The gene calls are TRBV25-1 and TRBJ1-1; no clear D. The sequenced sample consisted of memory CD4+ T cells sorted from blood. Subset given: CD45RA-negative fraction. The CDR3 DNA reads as TGTGCCAGCAGTGAATGGAGGGTCTCGGGGAACACTGAAGCTTTCTTT. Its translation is CASSEWRVSGNTEAFF.